One sample yielded the 29 T cell receptor beta chains listed below, sequenced in a study of T-cell reconstitution after alpha-beta-depleted transplantation in children. Preparation of the TCRbeta library involved a method that used unique molecular identifiers. TCRdb recomputed calls from the PCR reads with MiXCR, one row per CDR3 protein. This sample carries roughly 200,000 distinct CDR3 sequences, 5.5% to 7% of them seen once, and the ten largest clones take 5.5% to 6.5%. The input for sequencing was PBMCs, taken before TCRalphabeta/CD19-depleted stem cell transplant. These receptors were collected from a boy between 2 and 10 years old with acute lymphoblastic leukemia, due to receive a stem cell transplant.

The J gene is TRBJ2-3, the V gene TRBV9, with D maybe TRBD2 (6 bases). CDR1 and CDR2 (germline): SGDLS, YYNGEE. This CDR3 has 15 amino acids. Between the trimmed V and J ends, which lost 6 bases and 4 bases, there was a span of 18 bases. CDR3 coding DNA: TGTGCCAGCAACCGTGCGCGGGGTTTGGCAGATACGCAGTATTTT. Its translation: CASNRARGLADTQYF. Using reference TRBV9 and TRBJ2-3 for the parts outside the CDR3, the full variable domain is DSGVTQTPKHLITATGQRVTLRCSPRSGDLSVYWYQQSLDQGLQFLIQYYNGEERAKGNILERFSAQQFPDLHSELNLSSLELGDSALYFCASNRARGLADTQYFGPGTRLTVL.

This clonotype was seen repeatedly, ten times or more. The chain has TRBV15 and TRBJ2-3; D may be TRBD1 (5 bases). The CDR3 has 12 residues. The V and J ends lost 6 bases and 8 bases respectively, with 12 bases between them. Germline CDR1 LNHNV, CDR2 YYDKDF (reference sequence). CDR3 sequence (DNA): TGTGCCACCAGTCCAGGGTTCAGTACGCAGTATTTT. It is translated as CATSPGFSTQYF. The variable domain in full, completed from reference TRBV15 and TRBJ2-3, reads DAMVIQNPRYQVTQFGKPVTLSCSQTLNHNVMYWYQQKSSQAPKLLFHYYDKDFNNEADTPDNFQSRRPNTSFCFLDIRSPGLGDTAMYLCATSPGFSTQYFGPGTRLTVL.

This clonotype was seen ten or more times. The genes are TRBV6-5 and TRBJ2-2, with D perhaps given as TRBD1 or TRBD2 (5 bases each). The V and J ends lost 0 bases and 7 bases respectively, with 9 bases between them. Germline CDR1 MNHEY, CDR2 SVGAGI. The CDR3 consists of 14 residues. For the CDR3, the DNA is TGTGCCAGCAGTTACTCCGGGGCCGGCGGGGAGCTGTTTTTT. Protein sequence: CASSYSGAGGELFF.

This clonotype was counted at least ten times. The chain is built from TRBV7-8 and TRBJ2-7; tentatively, D is TRBD1 or TRBD2 (5 bases each). This CDR3 spans 13 amino acids. The germline V and J ends were trimmed by 2 bases and 7 bases, with 12 bases remaining between them. Germline V gene lookup returns CDR1 SGHVS and CDR2 FQNEAQ. CDR3 loop: CASSLRLAGEQYF. The CDR3 DNA reads as TGTGCCAGCAGCTTAAGGCTAGCAGGGGAGCAGTACTTC.

The V call is TRBV28, the J call TRBJ1-2, with D tentatively TRBD1 (5 bases). Germline CDR1 MDHEN, CDR2 SYDVKM. The V and J ends lost 6 bases and 9 bases respectively, with 23 bases between them. The CDR3 has 15 amino acids. The DNA of the CDR3 is TGTGCCAGCAGCCCTGCCCATTCGGCTACAGGAAGCTACACCTTC. It encodes CASSPAHSATGSYTF.

This clonotype was recorded at least ten times. The V call is TRBV3-1, the J call TRBJ1-5; D gene unclear. CDR1 is LGHDT, CDR2 YNNKEL, per germline (reference sequence). The V and J ends lost 4 bases and 3 bases respectively, with 16 bases between them. The CDR3 loop spans 16 amino acids. The CDR3 loop reads CASSLGPRGNNQPQHF. CDR3 DNA: TGTGCCAGCAGCCTCGGACCTCGAGGGAACAATCAGCCCCAGCATTTT.

This clonotype was detected many times. The chain carries TRBV5-1 and TRBJ1-1, with 7 bases fitting TRBD1. The ends lost 0 bases at V and 4 bases at J; junction bases unmatched: 9. The CDR3 runs to 16 residues. Germline values: CDR1 SGHRS, CDR2 YFSETQ. Here the CDR3 reads CASSLVAGGSGTEAFF. The CDR3 region has the DNA TGCGCCAGCAGCTTGGTCGCAGGGGGATCCGGCACTGAAGCTTTCTTT.

This sequence joins TRBV20-1 and TRBJ2-7; 8 bases are a match to TRBD2. The CDR3 runs to 13 residues. Losses at the gene ends were 5 bases for V and 5 bases for J; bases not matched to a gene: 8. Per germline, CDR1 DFQATT and CDR2 SNEGSKA (reference sequence). This chain's CDR3 is CSAPSGSIHEQYF. The CDR3 DNA sequence: TGCAGTGCTCCGAGCGGGAGTATCCACGAGCAGTACTTC.

The chain has TRBV3-1 and TRBJ1-5, with D uncertain. V was cut by 4 bases and J by 7 bases, with 11 bases left in between. Germline loops: CDR1 LGHDT, CDR2 YNNKEL (reference sequence). The CDR3 covers 13 residues. CDR3 coding DNA: TGTGCCAGCAGCCCCGACGGTCGGCAGCCCCAGCATTTT. Translating gives CASSPDGRQPQHF.

This clonotype was counted at least ten times. The chain combines TRBV11-2 with TRBJ2-5; D is unresolved. From germline, CDR1 is SGHAT and CDR2 FQNNGV. The V and J ends lost 5 bases and 1 base respectively, with 8 bases between them. The CDR3 covers 13 residues. DNA for the CDR3: TGTGCCAGCAGCCTAGGGTCCCAAGAGACCCAGTACTTC. It is translated as CASSLGSQETQYF.

This clonotype was observed many times. The gene calls are TRBV29-1 and TRBJ2-1, with 10 bases identical to TRBD2. This CDR3 has 14 residues. Looked up from germline, CDR1 is SQVTM and CDR2 is ANQGSEA. Trimming removed 7 bases from V and 8 bases from J; junction bases left unmatched: 11. CDR3 loop: CSAITSGIIHEQFF. CDR3 in DNA: TGCAGCGCCATAACTAGCGGGATAATCCATGAGCAGTTCTTC.

At least ten counts were recorded for this clonotype. The chain uses TRBV4-2 and TRBJ2-7; 16 nucleotides match TRBD2. The CDR3 length is 16 residues. V shed 4 bases and J 7 bases; nucleotides not matched to a gene: 7. From germline, CDR1 is LGHNA and CDR2 YNFKEQ. This CDR3 is CASSRGTSGRAEEQYF. CDR3 nucleotide sequence: TGTGCCAGCAGCCGAGGGACTAGCGGGAGGGCTGAGGAGCAGTACTTC.

This clonotype was detected many times. The chain recombines TRBV5-1 with TRBJ1-2; 9 bases are a match to TRBD1. The trim removed 1 base at V and 6 bases at J, leaving 4 bases unmatched. This CDR3 has 14 residues. The germline V gene has CDR1 SGHRS and CDR2 YFSETQ. CDR3 amino acids: CASSLSGQGDGYTF. In DNA form, the CDR3 reads TGCGCCAGCAGCTTGTCGGGACAGGGCGATGGCTACACCTTC.

There are a few counts of this clonotype. The V and J genes are TRBV20-1 and TRBJ2-7, with 7 positions matching TRBD2. The CDR3 runs to 14 residues. After removal of 6 bases from V and 4 bases from J, the junction contained 12 bases not matched to a gene. Per germline, CDR1 DFQATT and CDR2 SNEGSKA (reference sequence). The CDR3: CSALGEASGYEQYF. The CDR3 nucleotides are TGCAGTGCCTTGGGGGAGGCTAGCGGATACGAGCAGTACTTC.

The sample holds a few counts of this clonotype. V is TRBV20-1 and J is TRBJ1-4; 8 bases are a match to TRBD1. J lost 3 bases, V lost 6 bases, and 3 bases had no gene match. The CDR3 has 13 residues. Germline values: CDR1 DFQATT, CDR2 SNEGSKA (reference sequence). The CDR3 nucleotides read TGCAGTGCAGACAGGGGCGCTAATGAAAAACTGTTTTTT. Its translation: CSADRGANEKLFF.

This clonotype was picked up many times. The rearrangement uses TRBV4-3 and TRBJ2-2; possibly TRBD1 for D (5 bases). Germline loops: CDR1 LGHNA, CDR2 YSLEER. With 0 bases removed from V and 6 bases from J, the gap between germline ends came to 17 bases. CDR3 length: 17 amino acids. The CDR3 DNA reads as TGCGCCAGCAGCCAAGATCTAACAGGCGTCCAAGCCGGGGAGCTGTTTTTT. It yields the protein CASSQDLTGVQAGELFF.

The CDR3 nucleotides are TGCAGTGCTCCGCAGTTTTCTGGGAGCACCGGTACAGATACGCAGTATTTT. Encoded protein: CSAPQFSGSTGTDTQYF. This chain links TRBV20-1 with TRBJ2-3; maybe TRBD2 (5 bases). Per germline, CDR1 DFQATT and CDR2 SNEGSKA (reference sequence). With 5 bases removed from V and 3 bases from J, the gap between germline ends came to 24 bases. This CDR3 has 17 residues.

This clonotype has a count of ten or more. This chain links TRBV6-1 with TRBJ2-1; 11 nucleotides agree with TRBD2. Germline V gene lookup returns CDR1 MNHNS and CDR2 SASEGT. Trimming at V came to 4 bases and at J to 0 bases, leaving 8 bases not matched to a gene. The CDR3 totals 18 residues. DNA of the CDR3: TGTGCCAGCAGTGCTAGCGGGGGGTCCCATAGCTCCTACAATGAGCAGTTCTTC. This translates into CASSASGGSHSSYNEQFF.

The gene calls are TRBV19 and TRBJ1-5; TRBD1 is a possible D gene (6 bases). V gave up 11 bases and J gave up 2 bases, with 10 bases separating them. The germline CDR1 and CDR2 sequences are LNHDA and SQIVND (reference sequence). CDR3 length: 12 residues. The CDR3 region is CAGRTGNQPQHF. In nucleotides, the CDR3 is TGTGCCGGCAGGACAGGCAATCAGCCCCAGCATTTT.

This clonotype was counted many times. The chain links TRBV6-1 to TRBJ2-1; 9 nucleotides line up with TRBD1. J lost 7 bases, V lost 6 bases, and 7 bases had no gene match. CDR3 length: 14 residues. Germline CDR1 is MNHNS and CDR2 is SASEGT. The DNA of the CDR3 is TGTGCCAGCAGGGGGACAGGGAAAGGAAATGAGCAGTTCTTC. Protein product: CASRGTGKGNEQFF.

This clonotype came up many times. The chain couples TRBV20-1 to TRBJ2-5; 7 bases agree with TRBD1. CDR3 length: 13 residues. The germline V gene has CDR1 DFQATT and CDR2 SNEGSKA (reference sequence). V was pared by 4 bases and J by 4 bases, with 6 bases of the junction left unmatched. CDR3 protein: CSAKLSGGETQYF. The CDR3 DNA follows: TGCAGTGCTAAACTTTCAGGGGGAGAGACCCAGTACTTC.

This clonotype was detected ten times or more. This sequence joins TRBV12-3 or TRBV12-4 and TRBJ2-3, with D hard to call. Trimming removed 4 bases at V and 10 bases at J, with 12 bases between. The CDR3 runs to 12 residues. The CDR3 is CASSSGYPSQYF. The CDR3 coding sequence is TGTGCCAGCAGTTCGGGTTATCCCTCGCAGTATTTT.

This clonotype has a handful of counts. This chain links TRBV20-1 with TRBJ1-5; 7 bases map to TRBD1. V lost 6 bases, J lost 2 bases, and 7 bases stayed unmatched. Germline CDR1 is DFQATT and CDR2 is SNEGSKA (reference sequence). This CDR3 is built from 14 residues. DNA for the CDR3: TGCAGTGCCCCCGACAGGGTCGGCAATCAGCCCCAGCATTTT. Translation: CSAPDRVGNQPQHF.

This rearrangement joins TRBV5-1 to TRBJ1-4; D is unclear. Germline values: CDR1 SGHRS, CDR2 YFSETQ. The CDR3 has 15 amino acids. The V gene lost 0 bases and the J gene lost 7 bases, with 13 bases spanning the gap. CDR3 residues: CASSLVGQASEKLFF. CDR3 coding DNA: TGCGCCAGCAGCTTGGTTGGGCAGGCGAGTGAAAAACTGTTTTTT. The entire variable domain, with the rest obtained from reference TRBV5-1 and TRBJ1-4, is as follows: KAGVTQTPRYLIKTRGQQVTLSCSPISGHRSVSWYQQTPGQGLQFLFEYFSETQRNKGNFPGRFSGRQFSNSRSEMNVSTLELGDSALYLCASSLVGQASEKLFFGSGTQLSVL.

At least ten counts were recorded for this clonotype. The J gene is TRBJ1-1, the V gene TRBV5-1, with D uncertain. The CDR3 spans 14 residues. V shed 6 bases and J shed 1 base, with 13 bases lying between them. The germline V gene has CDR1 SGHRS and CDR2 YFSETQ. Here the CDR3 reads CASNEGGSNTEAFF. The CDR3 coding sequence is TGCGCCAGCAACGAAGGTGGGTCGAACACTGAAGCTTTCTTT.

This clonotype was found many times. V usage is TRBV25-1 and J usage is TRBJ2-7; D call uncertain. This CDR3 comprises 15 residues. V was pared by 1 base and J by 1 base, with 11 bases between. Looked up from germline, CDR1 is MGHDK and CDR2 is SYGVNS. CDR3 nucleotides: TGTGCCAGCAGTGAATCTGGGGAAGGATCCTACGAGCAGTACTTC. Translating gives CASSESGEGSYEQYF.

V is TRBV19 and J is TRBJ1-1, with a possible D match to TRBD1 (5 bases). Germline loops: CDR1 LNHDA, CDR2 SQIVND (reference sequence). This CDR3 has 14 amino acids. Trimming pared 2 bases from V and 3 bases from J, leaving 10 bases between. The CDR3 sequence is CASSIRQLDTEAFF. The DNA of the CDR3 is TGTGCCAGTAGTATACGACAGTTGGACACTGAAGCTTTCTTT. Filled out from reference TRBV19 and TRBJ1-1, the complete variable domain reads DGGITQSPKYLFRKEGQNVTLSCEQNLNHDAMYWYRQDPGQGLRLIYYSQIVNDFQKGDIAEGYSVSREKKESFPLTVTSAQKNPTAFYLCASSIRQLDTEAFFGQGTRLTVV.

This clonotype appeared a few times. A read error may explain this, as a much larger clone is one base away. The gene calls are TRBV4-1 and TRBJ1-1, with D possibly being TRBD1 (5 bases). The CDR3 covers 15 residues. In germline, CDR1 is MGHRA, CDR2 YSYEKL. The germline V and J ends were trimmed by 0 bases and 2 bases, with 10 bases remaining between them. The CDR3 reads CASSQEGAANTEAFF. CDR3 DNA sequence: TGCGCCAGCAGCCAAGAAGGGGCGGCCAACACTGAAGCTTTCTTT.

This clonotype showed up just a few times. This chain joins TRBV20-1 and TRBJ2-1; possible D gene TRBD1, 8 bases. The V and J ends lost 3 bases and 2 bases respectively, with 14 bases between them. The CDR3 totals 15 residues. Germline assignment: CDR1 DFQATT and CDR2 SNEGSKA (reference sequence). DNA of the CDR3: TGCAGTGCTAGGGACAGGGAGGGAACCTACAATGAGCAGTTCTTC. Protein product: CSARDREGTYNEQFF.